The source of this T cell receptor beta chain is a study of OX40 agonist ivuxolimab in advanced cancers. The germline V gene encodes CDR1 LNHDA and CDR2 SQIVND (reference sequence). Unmatched junction bases numbered 8, after V lost 3 bases and J lost 5 bases. The CDR3 contains 16 residues. Some clones are missing from TCRdb's copy, which holds only in-frame ones; the method was immunoSEQ multiplex PCR. Among over 70,000 clones listed, 90% were seen once. J is TRBJ2-3 and V is TRBV19, with 10 bases matching TRBD2. The sample was CD4+ or CD8+ T cells sorted from blood, taken in a trial of the OX40 agonist ivuxolimab. The TCR comes from an adult with an advanced solid tumor such as melanoma, head and neck, liver or kidney cancer. CDR3 sequence (DNA): TGTGCCAGTAGTATCCTAGCGGGAGAAGGGGTAGATACGCAGTATTTT. It is translated as CASSILAGEGVDTQYF.